This TCR beta chain was identified in a study of vaccination and CD4 T cells after COVID-19. Time point indicated: late sampling 161 to 241 days after vaccination in a few convalescent patients. Indicated treatment: roughly ten-day PBMC culture with coronavirus spike peptide pools or control peptides (ViraFEST assay). About this clonotype: The antigen remains unidentified.

CDR3 length: 15 amino acids. Losses at the gene ends were 0 bases for V and 1 base for J; bases not matched to a gene: 4. Germline CDR1 is SGHNT and CDR2 is YYREEE (reference sequence). Sequenced with the Oncomine TCR Beta short-read assay was DNA taken from cultured CD4+ T cells. In TCRdb, the PCR reads were re-called with MiXCR into one record per CDR3 protein. The repertoire holds tens of thousands of distinct CDR3 sequences, with more than 30% as singletons. The chain joins TRBV5-4 to TRBJ2-7, with 7 nucleotides matching TRBD1. The receptor's source is a human donor who had recovered from COVID-19. The material was CD4+ T cells from blood, cultured in vitro, obtained about 7 months after SARS-CoV-2 vaccination. Here the CDR3 DNA reads TGTGCCAGCAGCTTGGAGACAGGGCCATCCTACGAGCAGTACTTC. It is translated as CASSLETGPSYEQYF.